These 19 T cell receptor beta chains share one sample of origin, sequenced in a study of beta chain features in type 1 diabetes. Study-level points and caveats: Type 1 diabetes patients had TCRB CDR3s that were shorter (moderately but significantly so) in all four CD4+ subsets.

The sequenced template was cDNA made from the entire isolated RNA. Only in-frame clones appear in the TCRdb table, and some are missing; sequencing was by immunoSEQ multiplex PCR. The table includes some 330,000 clones, approximately 12% detected once. No cognate antigen is known for these TCRs. Sequenced sample: naive CD4+ T cells from blood. The source of these receptors is a woman younger than 35 with type 1 diabetes.

V usage is TRBV4-3 and J usage is TRBJ2-3; 8 bases map to TRBD2. V dropped 1 base and J dropped 4; count of bases not matched to a gene: 4. This CDR3 contains 15 residues. Germline CDR1 LGHNA, CDR2 YSLEER. CDR3 amino acids: CASSQVSGGADTQYF. In DNA form, the CDR3 reads TGCGCCAGCAGCCAAGTCTCCGGGGGGGCAGATACGCAGTATTTT.

To note about this clone: Other DNA sequences in the sample encode the same CDR3. V usage is TRBV18 and J usage is TRBJ2-5; the match to TRBD1 covers 9 bases. CDR1 and CDR2 from the germline V gene are KGHSH and LQKENI. The CDR3 spans 13 residues. V lost 2 bases, J lost 5 bases, and 0 bases stayed unmatched. The CDR3 DNA sequence: TGTGCCAGCTCACCAGGACAGGGGGAGACCCAGTACTTC. Protein: CASSPGQGETQYF.

The CDR3 sequence is CASSLTGGAGTEAFF. The DNA for the CDR3 is TGTGCCAGCAGCCTAACCGGGGGGGCAGGCACTGAAGCTTTCTTT. The rearrangement links TRBV7-2 to TRBJ1-1, with D perhaps TRBD1 (6 bases). Germline CDR1 and CDR2: SGHTA and FQGNSA. V lost 5 bases to trimming and J lost 4 bases, with 17 bases between them. CDR3 length equals 15 residues.

This clone came up a few times. V gene TRBV6-6 combines with J gene TRBJ2-3; 9 bases agree with TRBD2. The CDR3 extends over 16 amino acids. Germline loops: CDR1 MNHNY, CDR2 SVGAGI (reference sequence). V shed 2 bases and J 4 bases; nucleotides not matched to a gene: 7. The CDR3 region is CASSYGLLAGADTQYF. In DNA form, the CDR3 reads TGTGCCAGCAGTTACGGTCTGTTAGCGGGGGCAGATACGCAGTATTTT.

A few counts support this clone. J is TRBJ1-2 and V is TRBV25-1, with D tentatively TRBD1 (5 bases). The ends were cut back, 8 bases at V and 2 bases at J, with 6 bases in the middle. The CDR3 sequence is 11 residues long. The germline gives CDR1 MGHDK, CDR2 SYGVNS. The CDR3, as DNA: TGTGCCAGCCGACAGAACTATGGCTACACCTTC. Translating it yields CASRQNYGYTF.

This clone was seen a handful of times. The rearrangement uses TRBV1 and TRBJ1-1. TRBV1 is a pseudogene segment. The CDR3 has 11 amino acids. The CDR3 bases are TGCACCAGCATTAGCCACACTGAAGCTTTCTTT. Its protein product is CTSISHTEAFF.

The rearrangement links TRBV5-1 to TRBJ1-1; 12 nucleotides match TRBD1. Per germline, CDR1 SGHRS and CDR2 YFSETQ. V lost 4 bases, J lost 4 bases, and 11 bases stayed unmatched. The CDR3 totals 17 residues. The CDR3 region is CASSTVWDRGLGTEAFF. In DNA form, the CDR3 reads TGCGCCAGCAGCACCGTATGGGACAGGGGGCTTGGCACTGAAGCTTTCTTT.

This clone was seen a few times. This chain uses TRBV2 with TRBJ2-7, with 8 positions matching TRBD1. The trim removed 4 bases at V and 4 bases at J, leaving 6 bases unmatched. Germline-derived CDR1 and CDR2 are SNHLY and FYNNEI. This CDR3 is built from 14 residues. The DNA for the CDR3 is TGTGCCAGCAGTGGGACAGGGTCGGCTTACGAGCAGTACTTC. This sequence encodes CASSGTGSAYEQYF.

This chain uses TRBV5-4 with TRBJ2-1; 11 bases match TRBD2. The CDR3 totals 17 residues. Germline V CDR1 and CDR2: SGHNT, YYREEE (reference sequence). Trimming removed 4 bases from V and 2 bases from J; junction bases left unmatched: 8. CDR3 DNA sequence: TGTGCCAGCAGCCGAAGTAGCGGGAGGGTTGCCTACAATGAGCAGTTCTTC. Its translation: CASSRSSGRVAYNEQFF. Filled out from reference TRBV5-4 and TRBJ2-1, the complete variable domain reads ETGVTQSPTHLIKTRGQQVTLRCSSQSGHNTVSWYQQALGQGPQFIFQYYREEENGRGNFPPRFSGLQFPNYSSELNVNALELDDSALYLCASSRSSGRVAYNEQFFGPGTRLTVL.

This clone showed up just a few times. This chain connects TRBV2 to TRBJ1-5, with D possibly TRBD1 on 6 matching bases. The germline V gene has CDR1 SNHLY and CDR2 FYNNEI. CDR3 length equals 13 residues. Trimming took off 10 bases at V and 4 bases at J, with 14 bases between the two ends. The CDR3 sequence is CAILTGRNQPQHF. The CDR3 region has the DNA TGTGCCATTTTGACAGGAAGAAATCAGCCCCAGCATTTT.

This clone was detected only a few times. This chain links TRBV15 with TRBJ1-5, with D maybe TRBD1 (6 bases). Germline V lookup: CDR1 LNHNV, CDR2 YYDKDF (reference sequence). V was shortened by 8 bases and J by 7 bases, with 21 bases between the two germline ends. The CDR3 is 15 amino acids. In DNA, the CDR3 is TGTGCCACCCGAGGGACACAGGGTCTCCGGCAGCCCCAGCATTTT. Its protein is CATRGTQGLRQPQHF.

The sample holds a few counts of this clone. The chain has TRBV6-5 and TRBJ2-7; a possible D gene is TRBD1 (5 bases). Germline-derived CDR1 and CDR2 are MNHEY and SVGAGI. CDR3 length: 14 amino acids. V lost 1 base to trimming and J lost 0 bases, with 7 bases between them. CDR3: CASSYLGASYEQYF. The CDR3 region has the DNA TGTGCCAGCAGTTACTTAGGGGCCTCCTACGAGCAGTACTTC.

This clone has more than one count but fewer than ten. V gene TRBV29-1 combines with J gene TRBJ2-5; D is unresolved. The CDR3 is 13 amino acids. V lost 1 base and J lost 1, with 7 bases in between. Germline CDR1 and CDR2: SQVTM and ANQGSEA. This CDR3 reads CSVEGRVQETQYF. In DNA form, the CDR3 reads TGCAGCGTTGAAGGTCGGGTCCAAGAGACCCAGTACTTC.

This clone was seen a handful of times. The chain carries TRBV4-3 and TRBJ2-5; the D gene is possibly TRBD1 (5 bases). V shed 1 base and J shed 5 bases, with 8 bases lying between them. Per the germline V gene, CDR1 is LGHNA and CDR2 is YSLEER. CDR3 size: 13 residues. The CDR3 DNA is TGCGCCAGCAGCCAAGTGTCAGGGGAGACCCAGTACTTC. Translating gives CASSQVSGETQYF.

The chain carries TRBV6-6 and TRBJ2-2, with a weak D call TRBD2 (7 bases). V was shortened by 2 bases and J by 5 bases, with 12 bases between the two germline ends. This CDR3 has 15 amino acids. The germline gives CDR1 MNHNY, CDR2 SVGAGI (reference sequence). The CDR3 DNA is TGTGCCAGCAGTTACGTCAGGGGAGGGACCGGGGAGCTGTTTTTT. It encodes CASSYVRGGTGELFF.

There are a few counts of this clone. V is TRBV9 and J is TRBJ2-1; 7 bases are a match to TRBD2. Per germline, CDR1 SGDLS and CDR2 YYNGEE. The CDR3 consists of 14 residues. After removal of 2 bases from V and 7 bases from J, the junction contained 6 bases not matched to a gene. CDR3 protein: CASSVGGYGNEQFF. CDR3 nucleotide sequence: TGTGCCAGCAGCGTGGGGGGGTACGGGAATGAGCAGTTCTTC.

This clone turned up a few times. V is TRBV9 and J is TRBJ1-2; D gene uncertain. This CDR3 is built from 13 residues. Trimming removed 0 bases at V and 3 bases at J, with 6 bases between. The germline V gene encodes CDR1 SGDLS and CDR2 YYNGEE. The CDR3 nucleotides read TGTGCCAGCAGCGTAGGGGCAGACTATGGCTACACCTTC. It yields the protein CASSVGADYGYTF.

A few counts support this clone. The rearrangement uses TRBV5-4 and TRBJ2-3; D might be TRBD2 (6 bases). V was cut by 4 bases and J by 2 bases, with 17 bases left in between. This CDR3 is built from 16 residues. CDR1 SGHNT and CDR2 YYREEE come from the germline V gene (reference sequence). CDR3 protein: CASSPTSSQITDTQYF. Here the CDR3 DNA reads TGTGCCAGCAGCCCGACTAGTTCCCAAATCACAGATACGCAGTATTTT.

The CDR3 nucleotides are TGTGCCAGCAGTCCGCTAGCGGCCGGCAACACCGGGGAGCTGTTTTTT. It yields the protein CASSPLAAGNTGELFF. The chain recombines TRBV2 with TRBJ2-2, with 7 bases that match TRBD2. V lost 5 bases to trimming and J lost 2 bases; unmatched junction nucleotides: 8. The germline V gene has CDR1 SNHLY and CDR2 FYNNEI. The CDR3 has 16 amino acids.